The 10 T cell receptor beta chains below come from one sample, sequenced in a study of response to subunit inactivated influenza vaccine. TCRdb re-derived calls from the RT-PCR reads in MiXCR, one entry per CDR3 protein. Of 500,000 to 550,000 distinct CDR3 sequences in the sample, roughly a quarter were seen once. These data were likewise used in another study, on T cells expressing NK-cell markers. From that paper: For TCR beta, cDNA was produced by 5'RACE template switching with UMIs.

The sequencing here drew on CD4+ T cells sorted from PBMCs, taken 11 to 12 days after vaccination. These receptors all stem from a middle-aged man who received an inactivated influenza vaccine.

This clonotype has more than one count but fewer than ten. This sequence joins TRBV11-3 and TRBJ2-1; a possible D gene is TRBD1 (5 bases). CDR3 length equals 13 residues. The germline gives CDR1 SGHNT, CDR2 YENEEA. The V and J ends lost 4 bases and 7 bases respectively, with 11 bases between them. CDR3 sequence: CASSSSGLNEQFF. The CDR3 region has the DNA TGTGCCAGCAGCTCATCAGGGTTAAATGAGCAGTTCTTC.

The chain links TRBV11-2 to TRBJ2-5; D not resolved. From germline, CDR1 is SGHAT and CDR2 FQNNGV. V lost 4 bases and J 0 bases, leaving 9 bases between the germline ends. The CDR3 covers 14 residues. In nucleotides, the CDR3 is TGTGCCAGCAGCTCCTTGACATACCAAGAGACCCAGTACTTC. Its protein is CASSSLTYQETQYF.

In this sample, this clonotype turned up once. The chain uses TRBV2 and TRBJ2-5; either TRBD1 or TRBD2 may fit D (5 bases each). Germline V lookup: CDR1 SNHLY, CDR2 FYNNEI. V lost 7 bases and J lost 4, with 13 bases in between. This CDR3 has 13 amino acids. CDR3 DNA sequence: TGTGCCAGCAAGAGGGGAATAGGAGAGACCCAGTACTTC. Its protein is CASKRGIGETQYF.

About this clonotype: A read error may explain this, as a much larger clone is one base away. The J gene is TRBJ2-3, the V gene TRBV4-2, with D unclear. CDR1 LGHNA and CDR2 YNFKEQ come from the germline V gene. This CDR3 is 16 amino acids long. V was clipped by 0 bases and J by 2 bases, with 12 bases between them. The CDR3 here is CASSQDRARTTDTQYF. CDR3 in DNA: TGTGCCAGCAGCCAAGATCGGGCTAGGACCACAGATACGCAGTATTTT.

This chain uses TRBV4-3 with TRBJ2-1, with 13 bases fitting TRBD2. Trimming at V came to 4 bases and at J to 7 bases, leaving 7 bases not matched to a gene. Germline CDR1 and CDR2: LGHNA and YSLEER. This CDR3 comprises 16 residues. The chain's CDR3 is CASSLGLAGVVNEQFF. DNA for the CDR3: TGCGCCAGCAGCCTTGGACTAGCGGGAGTTGTTAATGAGCAGTTCTTC.

This clonotype was seen a few times. This chain connects TRBV3-1 to TRBJ2-3, with a weak D call TRBD2 (5 bases). This CDR3 has 14 residues. Germline loops: CDR1 LGHDT, CDR2 YNNKEL (reference sequence). Trimming left V 5 bases short and J 7 bases short, with 16 bases between. For the CDR3, the DNA is TGTGCCAGCAGCACAATCGAGGGATCGAATACGCAGTATTTT. This translates into CASSTIEGSNTQYF.

The rearrangement uses TRBV5-1 and TRBJ2-3; 9 nucleotides match TRBD2. V was clipped by 3 bases and J by 4 bases; unmatched bases: 6. The CDR3 sequence is 15 residues long. Looked up from germline, CDR1 is SGHRS and CDR2 is YFSETQ. CDR3 nucleotides: TGCGCCAGCAGCTCTCAGCGGGGGGTTTCAGATACGCAGTATTTT. Encoded protein: CASSSQRGVSDTQYF.

CDR3 in amino acids: CSVGRTGGRDNEQFF. The CDR3 coding sequence is TGCAGCGTCGGCCGAACAGGGGGCCGGGACAATGAGCAGTTCTTC. The chain recombines TRBV29-1 with TRBJ2-1; 9 nucleotides agree with TRBD1. The CDR3 consists of 15 residues. Per the germline V gene, CDR1 is SQVTM and CDR2 is ANQGSEA. The V segment lost 6 bases and the J segment 5 bases; nucleotides outside the gene matches: 11.

The chain couples TRBV12-3 or TRBV12-4 to TRBJ2-1, with D maybe TRBD1 (5 bases). V was trimmed by 6 bases and J by 3 bases, leaving 12 bases between them. The CDR3 is 14 residues long. The CDR3 sequence is CASRSDSRYNEQFF. The DNA for the CDR3 is TGTGCCAGCAGATCAGACAGCCGCTACAATGAGCAGTTCTTC.

This clonotype has just a few counts. This chain links TRBV7-2 with TRBJ1-5; D might be TRBD1 (6 bases). CDR1 SGHTA and CDR2 FQGNSA come from the germline V gene. The CDR3 has 14 residues. Deletions cut 5 bases from V and 5 bases from J, with 13 bases between. The CDR3 here is CASSPRAGDQPQHF. DNA for the CDR3: TGTGCCAGCAGCCCCCGGGCAGGGGATCAGCCCCAGCATTTT.